These 2 T cell receptor beta chains originate from one sample sequenced in a study of cytomegalovirus exposure and HLA in healthy donors. Vbeta (60) and Jbeta (13) primers were used in the PCR. Assay: immunoSEQ multiplex PCR; the TCRdb copy retains only in-frame clones and omits some. The repertoire table contains 70,000 or so clones. Sequencing was done on a sample of PBMCs. The receptors were sampled from a man aged 35 to 55 in good health and CMV-seronegative.

V usage is TRBV11-3 and J usage is TRBJ2-7, with TRBD2 as a possible D gene (7 bases). From germline, CDR1 is SGHNT and CDR2 YENEEA. Trimming cost V 5 bases and J 3 bases, with 14 bases left between them. CDR3 size: 14 residues. The CDR3 loop reads CASSPTGGGYEQYF. CDR3 nucleotides: TGTGCCAGCAGCCCGACAGGCGGGGGCTACGAGCAGTACTTC.

V is TRBV28 and J is TRBJ1-1; D may be TRBD1 (5 bases). V was clipped by 4 bases and J by 5 bases, with 11 bases between them. The germline gives CDR1 MDHEN, CDR2 SYDVKM. The CDR3 loop spans 13 amino acids. In DNA form, the CDR3 reads TGTGCCAGCAGTTCCCCAGGGAATACTGAAGCTTTCTTT. This encodes CASSSPGNTEAFF.